The sequence of this T cell receptor beta chain was determined in a study of response to subunit inactivated influenza vaccine. Trimming took off 1 base at V and 1 base at J, with 8 bases between the two ends. The CDR3 length is 15 residues. The germline gives CDR1 SGHTA, CDR2 FQGNSA. Only a few counts were recorded for this clonotype. What it recognizes is unknown. TCRdb used MiXCR to reprocess the RT-PCR reads, holding one entry per CDR3 protein. The sample yields 550,000 to 800,000 distinct CDR3 sequences, approximately 13% seen once. Points from the study as a whole: T cells newly recruited by each seasonal influenza vaccination are few, the authors suggested.

V and J are TRBV7-2 and TRBJ2-1, with D possibly matching TRBD1 (6 bases). The source is a man aged 50 to 60 who received an inactivated influenza vaccine. The sample was PBMCs from blood, taken 14 to 15 days before vaccination. The CDR3 here is CASSLDRASYNEQFF. As DNA, the CDR3 is TGTGCCAGCAGCTTAGACAGGGCATCCTACAATGAGCAGTTCTTC.